This T cell receptor beta chain was identified during a study of beta chain bispecific antibodies for T cell cancers. Study as a whole: Sequenced cells survived coculture with leukemia lines plus bispecific antibodies. HPB-ALL carried surface TRBV5-5, while Jurkat carried TRBV12-3.

Overall study findings and caveats: The leukemia cells, rather than normal T cells, gave most of the targeted TRBV signal.

TCRdb reanalysed the 5' RACE reads using MiXCR and keeps one entry per CDR3 protein. The sample has about 17,000 distinct CDR3 sequences, approximately 2% seen once. Either OKT3 anti-CD3 antibody or CD3/CD28 beads expanded T cells from blood mononuclear cells over roughly 3 days. 5 x 10^4 normal T cells were cocultured with 5 x 10^4 target cells and bispecific antibody. In this sample, this clonotype turned up many times. The target antigen is unknown. At one end the junction does not follow the germline gene, possibly because of a read error. The germline V gene has CDR1 DFQATT and CDR2 SNEGSKA (reference sequence). The CDR3 covers 11 residues.

The sample was healthy donor T cells cultured with leukemia cells. The chain is built from TRBV20-1 and TRBJ1-1; D gene uncertain. This sequence originates from a human donor in good health. Some clones in this sample may be carry-over from other donors' samples. DNA for the CDR3: TGCAGTGCCAGAGTGAACACTGAAGCTTTCTTT. Protein: CSARVNTEAFF.